These 8 T cell receptor beta chains share one sample of origin, sequenced in a study of blood T cell repertoires in COVID-19. Sequenced by immunoSEQ multiplex PCR; TCRdb stores in-frame clones only, minus some. Here the sample spans 110,000 to 150,000 clones, about four fifths being singletons. Sequenced input: PBMCs or T cells enriched from blood (not recorded which). The receptors originated from a man aged 40-49 years with acute COVID-19.

V and J are TRBV19 and TRBJ1-1; no definite D call. This CDR3 is 18 amino acids long. The V gene lost 2 bases and the J gene lost 1 base, with 20 bases spanning the gap. CDR1 LNHDA and CDR2 SQIVND come from the germline V gene (reference sequence). Here the CDR3 DNA reads TGTGCCAGTAGTATATCGGTGATTTCCGGGGTAAGGAACACTGAAGCTTTCTTT. This codes for CASSISVISGVRNTEAFF.

This chain uses TRBV20-1 with TRBJ2-5; either TRBD1 or TRBD2 may fit D (5 bases each). Germline V gene data show CDR1 as DFQATT and CDR2 as SNEGSKA (reference sequence). Trimming took off 3 bases at V and 4 bases at J, with 12 bases between the two ends. The CDR3 length is 13 residues. In nucleotides, the CDR3 is TGCAGTGCTAGTGGGGGAGTCCGAGAGACCCAGTACTTC. It encodes CSASGGVRETQYF.

The rearrangement uses TRBV3-1 (or the pseudogene TRBV3-2) and TRBJ1-5; TRBD1 matches at 7 bases. Germline lookup yields CDR1 LGHDT and CDR2 YNNKEL (reference sequence). V lost 4 bases to trimming and J lost 3 bases; unmatched junction nucleotides: 3. CDR3 size: 14 residues. CDR3 in amino acids: CASSLTGVNQPQHF. For the CDR3, the DNA is TGTGCCAGCAGCCTCACAGGGGTCAATCAGCCCCAGCATTTT.

V usage is TRBV14 and J usage is TRBJ2-6, with D unresolved. This CDR3 region has 14 residues. CDR1 is SGHDN, CDR2 FVKESK, per germline. V lost 5 bases and J lost 4, with 9 bases in between. CDR3 sequence reads: CASSIALGANVLTF. The CDR3 region has the DNA TGTGCCAGCAGCATTGCGTTGGGGGCCAACGTCCTGACTTTC.

This clone was recorded a few times. The V call is TRBV30, the J call TRBJ1-6; tentative D call: TRBD1 (6 bases). Germline V gene lookup returns CDR1 GTSNPN and CDR2 SVGIG (reference sequence). V shed 1 base and J shed 7 bases, with 8 bases lying between them. The CDR3 runs 13 residues. Written as DNA, the CDR3 is TGTGCCTGGAGTGAGAGGGGGAATTCACCCCTCCACTTT. The encoded protein is CAWSERGNSPLHF.

This clone was counted between two and nine times. This chain uses TRBV6-2 or TRBV6-3 with TRBJ2-2; TRBD2 matches 8 bases. Looked up from germline, CDR1 is MNHEY and CDR2 is SVGEGT. This CDR3 is built from 19 residues. The trim removed 1 base at V and 4 bases at J, leaving 14 bases unmatched. The CDR3 is CASSYFLAGGNMGTGELFF. As DNA, the CDR3 is TGTGCCAGCAGTTACTTCCTCGCGGGAGGCAACATGGGCACCGGGGAGCTGTTTTTT.

V is TRBV11-2 and J is TRBJ2-3; maybe TRBD2 (6 bases). The CDR3 covers 13 residues. In germline, CDR1 is SGHAT, CDR2 FQNNGV. V lost 3 bases and J lost 6, with 10 bases in between. This chain's CDR3 is CASSFGDWDTQYF. The CDR3 nucleotides read TGTGCCAGCAGCTTTGGGGACTGGGATACGCAGTATTTT.

A remark on this clone: This same CDR3 is encoded by further DNA sequences in the sample. The chain recombines TRBV5-4 with TRBJ2-5; 10 bases fit TRBD1. The germline CDR1 and CDR2 sequences are SGHNT and YYREEE (reference sequence). The V and J ends lost 5 bases and 1 base, in that order; junction bases with no gene match: 5. This CDR3 is built from 15 residues. In nucleotides, the CDR3 is TGTGCCAGCAGTTTCGACAGGGGGCTCCAAGAGACCCAGTACTTC. Amino acid sequence: CASSFDRGLQETQYF.